One sample yielded the 15 T cell receptor beta chains listed below, sequenced in a study of tumor-infiltrating lymphocytes in primary liver carcinoma. TCR beta cDNA was made from 450 to 600 ng total RNA with a constant-region primer. Employing slightly modified ARM-PCR, three nested multiplex PCR rounds were run, and these gave rise to the TCR beta libraries. TRBV1-TRBV30 forward primers paired with a C-beta reverse primer were used in the first two PCR rounds, which ran approximately 11 cycles each. From the multiplex PCR reads, TCRdb called clonotypes with MiXCR, one entry per CDR3 protein. The data show tens of thousands of distinct CDR3 sequences, around 75% seen once. Extraction of RNA together with DNA used about 17-34 mg of unsorted bulk tissue. Sequencing was carried out using tumor-adjacent normal liver tissue. The receptor set was obtained from a man aged 35 to 55 with primary liver carcinoma and hepatitis B virus infection.

Concerning this clonotype: At one end the junction does not follow the germline gene, possibly because of a read error. The V call is TRBV10-3, the J call TRBJ1-1; D is undetermined. There are 13 residues in the CDR3. The germline CDR1 and CDR2 sequences are ENHRY and SYGVKD. CDR3 in amino acids: CAISEGRLGGAIF. Here the CDR3 DNA reads TGTGCCATCAGTGAGGGACGGCTAGGCGGTGCTATCTTT.

On this clonotype itself: A junction boundary mismatches the germline segment, possibly from a read error. The V and J genes are TRBV4-2 and TRBJ2-5; D remains ambiguous. This CDR3 has 15 amino acids. In germline, CDR1 is LGHNA, CDR2 YNFKEQ. The CDR3 region is CVSSQDLDSVETQYF. The DNA for the CDR3 is TGTGTCAGCAGCCAAGACCTGGATTCGGTGGAGACCCAGTACTTC.

This CDR3 is CASSERAEYYEQFF. The CDR3 coding sequence is TGTGCCAGCAGCGAACGGGCTGAATACTACGAGCAGTTCTTC. This chain connects TRBV6-1 to TRBJ2-7, with D unclear. The assigned J gene may be wrong: the sequence end matches TRBJ2-1 better. This CDR3 has 14 amino acids. Germline V CDR1 and CDR2: MNHNS, SASEGT.

Comments on this clonotype: The CDR3 carries no conserved terminal phenylalanine or tryptophan, so it likely arises from a read error. This chain links TRBV6-5 with TRBJ1-1; D not resolved. The CDR3 runs 13 residues. CDR1 is MNHEY, CDR2 SVGAGI, per germline. V was pared by 10 bases and J by 4 bases, with 16 bases between. The CDR3 sequence is CANTPSKGTEAFL. CDR3 bases: TGTGCCAACACCCCGTCCAAGGGCACTGAAGCTTTCTTA.

This clonotype ranks as medium-sized. The chain recombines TRBV5-1 with TRBJ1-2; 11 bases fit TRBD1. With 4 bases clipped from V and 6 bases from J, the junction kept 5 bases outside the gene matches. CDR1 is SGHRS, CDR2 YFSETQ, per germline. The CDR3 is made up of 14 amino acids. The CDR3 coding sequence is TGCGCCAGCAGCCCTTGGACAGGGGGCGATGGCTACACCTTC. Encoded protein: CASSPWTGGDGYTF.

Details on this clonotype: A read error may explain this, as a much larger clone is one base away. The chain recombines TRBV5-8 with TRBJ2-3; D is tentatively TRBD1 or TRBD2 (5 bases each). The CDR3 spans 15 residues. Germline V gene sequence: CDR1 SGHTS, CDR2 YDEGEE. The CDR3 DNA follows: TGTGCCACTACCCTGGGGGAGCGTAACATAGATACGCGGTATTTT. Translated: CATTLGERNIDTRYF.

A remark on this clonotype: A much larger clone is a single base away; this may be a read error. This chain joins TRBV28 and TRBJ2-7; unclear D gene. The germline gives CDR1 MDHEN, CDR2 SYDVKM. V gave up 7 bases and J gave up 4 bases, with 14 bases separating them. This CDR3 is built from 13 residues. The DNA of the CDR3 is TGTGCCAGCACCCCCTGGAGCTCTTACGAGCAGTACTTC. This codes for CASTPWSSYEQYF.

A word on this clonotype: The conserved final phenylalanine or tryptophan is absent from the CDR3, which likely points to a read error. The V call is TRBV29-1, the J call TRBJ2-7; 7 positions match TRBD2. CDR3 size: 14 residues. Germline V lookup: CDR1 SQVTM, CDR2 ANQGSEA. The trim removed 3 bases at V and 2 bases at J, leaving 7 bases unmatched. This CDR3 reads CSVETSGVTYEQYL. The CDR3 DNA reads TGCAGCGTTGAGACCAGCGGGGTCACCTACGAGCAGTACCTC.

As regards this clonotype: Germline and junction disagree at one end, which may indicate a read error. This sequence joins TRBV6-2 or TRBV6-3 and TRBJ2-1; the match to TRBD2 covers 10 bases. Germline V CDR1 and CDR2: MNHEY, SVGEGT. The CDR3 runs to 15 residues. The CDR3 DNA sequence: TGTACCAGCAGGCCACTAGCGGGATGTTACAATGAGCAGTTCTTC. Residues: CTSRPLAGCYNEQFF.

In regard to this clonotype: Germline and junction disagree at one end, which may indicate a read error. This rearrangement joins TRBV29-1 to TRBJ1-1, with D unresolved. The CDR3 covers 13 residues. Germline CDR1 SQVTM, CDR2 ANQGSEA. CDR3: CSVEPPGNTEAFF. In DNA, the CDR3 is TGTAGCGTTGAGCCTCCAGGGAACACTGAAGCTTTCTTT.

The chain couples TRBV29-1 to TRBJ2-3; D remains unclear. Germline V CDR1 and CDR2: SQVTM, ANQGSEA. This CDR3 is built from 14 residues. V dropped 3 bases and J dropped 6 bases, with 16 bases sitting between them. In DNA form, the CDR3 reads TGCAGCGTTGACGTGTCGGCAGGTGAGGATACGCAGTATTTT. It specifies CSVDVSAGEDTQYF.

With respect to this clonotype: An end of the junction does not agree with germline; a read error may underlie this. The genes are TRBV7-9 and TRBJ2-6; the D gene is possibly TRBD1 (5 bases). CDR3 length equals 15 residues. The germline V gene encodes CDR1 SEHNR and CDR2 FQNEAQ (reference sequence). This chain's CDR3 is CSSSLTESGANVLAF. The CDR3 DNA follows: TGTTCCAGCAGCTTAACGGAATCTGGGGCCAACGTCCTGGCTTTC.

As to this clonotype: The germline gene is not matched at one end of the junction; a read error may be the cause. The rearrangement joins TRBV12-3 or TRBV12-4 to TRBJ2-7; 7 bases match TRBD2. This CDR3 comprises 16 residues. Written as DNA, the CDR3 is TGTACCAGCAGTTTGGATCTCGGCACTAGCGCCTACGAGCAGTACTTC. Residues: CTSSLDLGTSAYEQYF.

This clonotype was recorded once. V usage is TRBV30 and J usage is TRBJ2-6; D is unresolved. Germline CDR1 GTSNPN, CDR2 SVGIG (reference sequence). This CDR3 has 12 amino acids. The V end lost 6 bases, the J end lost 1 base, and 4 bases lay between the germline ends. The CDR3 bases are TGTGCCTGTGGATCTGGGGCCAACGTCCTGACTTTC. Protein product: CACGSGANVLTF.

Comment on this clonotype: Germline and junction disagree at one end, which may indicate a read error. The CDR3 DNA reads TGTGCCATCGGGGGGGGGTACACAGATGCGCAGTATTTT. Translating it yields CAIGGGYTDAQYF. V and J are TRBV10-3 and TRBJ2-3; 7 bases align to TRBD2. CDR1 ENHRY and CDR2 SYGVKD come from the germline V gene. CDR3 size: 13 residues.